This TCR beta chain was retrieved from a study of blood T cell repertoires in COVID-19 (dated by TCRdb to 2020 to 2022). About the study as a whole: Samples covering the acute and convalescent phases of COVID-19 were provided by collaborators in the United States, Italy and Spain. Where available, HLA class I and class II types were taken from metadata supplied by the sample provider and were not determined by assay-based typing. The material from the prospective study consisted of cDNA or gDNA derived from T cells, B-cell-depleted T cells, or PBMCs. The repertoires were released in a freely available public database intended as a resource for research on the immune response to SARS-CoV-2. The dataset comprised deeply sampled blood TCRbeta repertoires from subjects exposed to, actively infected with, or recovered from COVID-19. The samples were drawn from two sources: the first 160 participants of the ongoing ImmuneRACE study, and 1,200 or so subjects contributed by 6 global collaborators. The sample metadata nearly always contained a de-identified subject ID, COVID-19 status, age in years and sex. What the research found in general, with its limitations: The quantity of clinical and demographic metadata differed by source and by participant and was supplied without curation.

Points on this clone: This receptor's antigen is unknown. The input lacks base qualities; no much larger clone sits a single base away.

There are 16 amino acids in the CDR3, from cysteine to phenylalanine inclusive. CDR3 DNA only is kept here, 48 bases in frame from base 1. CDR1 and CDR2, per the germline V gene, are MDHEN and SYDVKM. Trimming removed 5 bases from V and 4 bases from J, leaving 20 bases between the germline ends. The immunoSEQ Assay, a bias-controlled multiplex PCR, was used to amplify TCRbeta CDR3 regions from genomic DNA. As for the original processing: Nucleated cell counts per sample were estimated from amplification of reference gene primers within the assay. Sequence reads were collapsed and filtered to measure the absolute abundance of every unique TCRbeta CDR3 rearrangement. Productive Simpson clonality was computed per sample as the square root of Simpson's diversity index over productive rearrangements. In its TCRdb copy, this immuneACCESS table keeps in-frame sequences only and misses some clones. Where compared with another copy, unresolved V genes explain less than half of these, and the others have no known cause. For V, J and clone size, that table is used; D and trimming come from the DNA. The sample records about 180,000 clones, roughly 83% of which are singletons. The ten largest clones take up about 1.5% of the sample.

Collaborating institutions collected whole blood in K2EDTA tubes following their own protocols. Collaborator samples were shipped for TCRbeta analysis as frozen whole blood, isolated PBMCs, or DNA extracted from either sample type. Sequencing was carried out using peripheral blood. The V and J segments used are TRBV28 and TRBJ1-2; a tentative D match to TRBD1 spans 6 bases. This TCR derives from a human donor in a cohort sampled during active COVID-19. The DNA sequence reads TGTGCCAGCAGTCCAACTGACAGGAGACACTTCTATGGCTACACCTTC. Translation gives CASSPTDRRHFYGYTF.